The TCR beta chain described here comes from a study of cytomegalovirus exposure and HLA in healthy donors. Germline CDR1 MNHEY, CDR2 SMNVEV (reference sequence). J lost 2 bases, V lost 5 bases, and 9 bases had no gene match. The CDR3 loop spans 16 amino acids. The PCR was carried out with 60 Vbeta primers and 13 Jbeta primers. The data were produced by immunoSEQ multiplex PCR, yet TCRdb's version contains in-frame clones alone and is incomplete. The sample records about 89,000 clones, about 80% being singletons. This chain connects TRBV27 to TRBJ2-7, with TRBD1 matching 10 bases. Sequenced input: PBMCs. The clonotype was recovered from a male donor in good health and CMV-seronegative. This chain's CDR3 is CASSPPGTGDPYEQYF. CDR3 coding DNA: TGTGCCAGCAGTCCCCCCGGGACAGGGGATCCCTACGAGCAGTACTTC.